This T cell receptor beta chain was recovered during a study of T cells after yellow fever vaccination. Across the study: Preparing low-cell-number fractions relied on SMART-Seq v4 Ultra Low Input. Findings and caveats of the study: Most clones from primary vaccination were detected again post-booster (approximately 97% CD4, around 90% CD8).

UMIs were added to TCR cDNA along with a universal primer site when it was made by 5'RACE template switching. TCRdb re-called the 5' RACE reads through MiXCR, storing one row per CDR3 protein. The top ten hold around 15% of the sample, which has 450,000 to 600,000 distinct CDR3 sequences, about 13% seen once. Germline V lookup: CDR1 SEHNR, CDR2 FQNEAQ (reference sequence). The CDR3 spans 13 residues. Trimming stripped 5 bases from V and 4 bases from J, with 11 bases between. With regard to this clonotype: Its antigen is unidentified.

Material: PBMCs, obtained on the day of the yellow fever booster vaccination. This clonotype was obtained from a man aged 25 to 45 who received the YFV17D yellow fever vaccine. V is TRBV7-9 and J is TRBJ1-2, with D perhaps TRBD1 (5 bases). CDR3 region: CASSENGAYGYTF. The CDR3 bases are TGTGCCAGCAGCGAAAATGGGGCCTATGGCTACACCTTC. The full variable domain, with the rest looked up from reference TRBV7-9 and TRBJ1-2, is DTGVSQNPRHKITKRGQNVTFRCDPISEHNRLYWYRQTLGQGPEFLTYFQNEAQLEKSRLLSDRFSAERPKGSFSTLEIQRTEQGDSAMYLCASSENGAYGYTFGSGTRLTVV.